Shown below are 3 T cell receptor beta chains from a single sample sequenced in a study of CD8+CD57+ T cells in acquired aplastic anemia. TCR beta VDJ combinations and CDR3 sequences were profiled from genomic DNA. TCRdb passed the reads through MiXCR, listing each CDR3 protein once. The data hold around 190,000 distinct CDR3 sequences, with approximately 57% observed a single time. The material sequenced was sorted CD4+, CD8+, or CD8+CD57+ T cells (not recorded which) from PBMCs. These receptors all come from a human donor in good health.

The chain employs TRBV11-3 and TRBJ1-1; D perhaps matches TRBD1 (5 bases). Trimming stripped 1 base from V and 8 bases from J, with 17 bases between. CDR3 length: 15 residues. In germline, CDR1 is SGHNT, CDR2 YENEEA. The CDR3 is CASSLVGTDTEEAFF. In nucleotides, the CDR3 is TGTGCCAGCAGCTTAGTGGGGACGGATACTGAGGAAGCTTTCTTT.

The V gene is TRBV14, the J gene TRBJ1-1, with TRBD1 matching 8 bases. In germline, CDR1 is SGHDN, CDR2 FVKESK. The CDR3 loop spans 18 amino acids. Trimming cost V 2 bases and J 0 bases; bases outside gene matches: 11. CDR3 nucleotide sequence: TGTGCCAGCAGCCAACGTGCTGGGGGACAGGTAATGAACACTGAAGCTTTCTTT. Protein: CASSQRAGGQVMNTEAFF.

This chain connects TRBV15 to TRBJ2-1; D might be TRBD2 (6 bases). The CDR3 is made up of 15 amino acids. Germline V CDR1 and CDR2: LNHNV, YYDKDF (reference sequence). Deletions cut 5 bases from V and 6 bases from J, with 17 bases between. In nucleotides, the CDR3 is TGTGCCACCAGCGGAGGACCCGGGACTTTCAATGAGCAGTTCTTC. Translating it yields CATSGGPGTFNEQFF.